This TCR beta chain was found in a study of blood T cell repertoires in COVID-19. Sequencing was performed with immunoSEQ multiplex PCR; in TCRdb, only in-frame clones are kept and a portion is missing. This repertoire shows hundreds of thousands of clones, around nine tenths found once; its top ten account for 1.6%. Trimming removed 1 base at V and 1 base at J, with 10 bases between. The CDR3 extends over 15 amino acids. Germline CDR1 and CDR2: MDHEN and SYDVKM. The gene calls are TRBV28 and TRBJ1-1; D gene unclear. The TCR originated in a woman between 45 and 65 years old who had recovered from COVID-19. Source material: PBMCs or T cells enriched from blood (not recorded which). The CDR3 here is CASSLYSASNTEAFF. DNA for the CDR3: TGTGCCAGCAGTTTATATAGCGCCTCGAACACTGAAGCTTTCTTT. Full variable domain (missing parts from reference TRBV28 and TRBJ1-1): DVKVTQSSRYLVKRTGEKVFLECVQDMDHENMFWYRQDPGLGLRLIYFSYDVKMKEKGDIPEGYSVSREKKERFSLILESASTNQTSMYLCASSLYSASNTEAFFGQGTRLTVV.